The 30 T cell receptor beta chains given below trace back to one sample, sequenced in a study of regulatory dendritic cells for organ transplantation. The method was immunoSEQ multiplex PCR; TCRdb's version includes in-frame clones alone and lacks a portion of them. This sample has some 12,000 clones, with around three fifths found just once. CFSE-labeled sorted T cells met regulatory or mature dendritic cells for four to five days. Their specific antigens are unknown. Sequencing input: naive CD8+ T cells from blood cultured with dendritic cells. Subset denoted: CD45RA+ naive T cells. The receptor set was obtained from a human donor in good health.

This clone was seen more than once but under ten times. The chain links TRBV6-6 to TRBJ2-3; 7 nucleotides align to TRBD2. The V segment lost 2 bases and the J segment 2 bases; nucleotides outside the gene matches: 1. This CDR3 region has 14 residues. The germline gives CDR1 MNHNY, CDR2 SVGAGI (reference sequence). CDR3 loop: CASSYAGDTDTQYF. The CDR3 DNA sequence: TGTGCCAGCAGTTACGCGGGGGACACAGATACGCAGTATTTT.

This clone was seen a handful of times. J is TRBJ2-3 and V is TRBV5-6; D gene ambiguous. Trimming cost V 1 base and J 1 base, with 10 bases left between them. Germline values: CDR1 SGHDT, CDR2 YYEEEE. This CDR3 contains 15 residues. The CDR3 sequence: CASSLRVVGTDTQYF. CDR3 sequence (DNA): TGTGCCAGCAGCTTGCGCGTAGTAGGCACAGATACGCAGTATTTT.

Only one count was recorded for this clone. The genes are TRBV2 and TRBJ2-7; D gene unclear. CDR1 is SNHLY, CDR2 FYNNEI, per germline. The CDR3 is 15 residues long. V shed 7 bases and J shed 0 bases, with 16 bases lying between them. CDR3 protein: CASTRSASGSYEQYF. CDR3 bases: TGTGCCAGCACTCGAAGCGCCTCCGGCTCCTACGAGCAGTACTTC.

The rearrangement links TRBV5-4 to TRBJ2-7, with a tentative D call TRBD1 (7 bases). In germline, CDR1 is SGHNT, CDR2 YYREEE (reference sequence). The V end was cut by 4 bases, the J end by 3 bases, with 20 bases between. CDR3 size: 16 residues. The CDR3 DNA reads as TGTGCCAGCAGCCAAGAAAGGGCGGGACAGAGCTACGAGCAGTACTTC. It translates to CASSQERAGQSYEQYF.

The CDR3 reads CASGFAGRETQYF. The CDR3 coding sequence is TGTGCTAGTGGTTTTGCGGGGCGGGAGACCCAGTACTTC. V is TRBV12-5 and J is TRBJ2-5; a weak D match, TRBD2 (6 bases). The germline gives CDR1 LGHNT, CDR2 FRNRAP. This CDR3 comprises 13 residues. V was trimmed by 3 bases and J by 5 bases, leaving 10 bases between them.

J is TRBJ2-7 and V is TRBV13; no clear D gene. V was pared by 4 bases and J by 1 base, with 5 bases between. The germline V gene has CDR1 PRHDT and CDR2 FYEKMQ (reference sequence). The CDR3 has 12 amino acids. The CDR3 sequence: CASSSTSYEQYF. As DNA, the CDR3 is TGTGCCAGCAGCTCCACATCCTACGAGCAGTACTTC.

V and J are TRBV4-3 and TRBJ2-7; D is perhaps TRBD1 (5 bases). Per germline, CDR1 LGHNA and CDR2 YSLEER. Trimming pared 5 bases from V and 6 bases from J, leaving 23 bases between. The CDR3 contains 16 residues. The CDR3 loop reads CASSLSGPRTAGEQYF. The CDR3 DNA reads as TGCGCCAGCAGCTTATCAGGGCCCCGGACGGCTGGCGAGCAGTACTTC.

The CDR3 sequence is CASSQDLVTNTGELFF. CDR3 DNA sequence: TGCGCCAGCAGCCAAGATTTAGTGACTAACACCGGGGAGCTGTTTTTT. The chain has TRBV4-3 and TRBJ2-2; D unclear. Germline V lookup: CDR1 LGHNA, CDR2 YSLEER. V dropped 0 bases and J dropped 2 bases, with 10 bases sitting between them. This CDR3 is built from 16 residues.

This chain joins TRBV13 and TRBJ1-1; no clear D gene. This CDR3 has 13 residues. The germline CDR1 and CDR2 sequences are PRHDT and FYEKMQ (reference sequence). V gave up 0 bases and J gave up 3 bases, with 5 bases separating them. CDR3 loop: CASSLGRDTEAFF. As DNA, the CDR3 is TGTGCCAGCAGCTTAGGGAGGGACACTGAAGCTTTCTTT.

This clone has only one observation. The rearrangement links TRBV19 to TRBJ2-1, with D uncertain. CDR3 length: 17 residues. V lost 4 bases, J lost 0 bases, and 16 bases lay in between. From germline, CDR1 is LNHDA and CDR2 SQIVND (reference sequence). The CDR3 loop is CASSTPMERRSYNEQFF. For the CDR3, the DNA is TGTGCCAGTAGTACCCCCATGGAGCGCCGCTCCTACAATGAGCAGTTCTTC.

J is TRBJ1-2 and V is TRBV27; the D gene is possibly TRBD1 (6 bases). Trimming pared 2 bases from V and 4 bases from J, leaving 8 bases between. Germline V gene lookup returns CDR1 MNHEY and CDR2 SMNVEV (reference sequence). The CDR3 consists of 13 residues. CDR3 in amino acids: CASSLGGGYGYTF. DNA for the CDR3: TGTGCCAGCAGTTTAGGGGGCGGCTATGGCTACACCTTC.

V is TRBV19 and J is TRBJ2-7; no clear D. This CDR3 has 15 residues. Germline V lookup: CDR1 LNHDA, CDR2 SQIVND (reference sequence). V gave up 0 bases and J gave up 2 bases, with 11 bases separating them. The CDR3 nucleotides read TGTGCCAGTAGTATAGATCTTAACCTAGCCTACGAGCAGTACTTC. Encoded protein: CASSIDLNLAYEQYF.

In its sample, this clone was seen a few times. V usage is TRBV2 and J usage is TRBJ1-2; D ambiguous. V was clipped by 2 bases and J by 7 bases, with 8 bases between them. There are 12 residues in the CDR3. From germline, CDR1 is SNHLY and CDR2 FYNNEI. The CDR3 spells CASSELRVGYTF. In DNA, the CDR3 is TGTGCCAGCAGTGAACTACGGGTTGGCTACACCTTC.

The chain uses TRBV19 and TRBJ2-1; 9 nucleotides match TRBD1. The length of the CDR3 is 14 residues. The J segment lost 8 bases and the V segment lost 4 bases, leaving 6 bases of the junction unmatched. In germline, CDR1 is LNHDA, CDR2 SQIVND (reference sequence). CDR3 DNA: TGTGCCAGTAGTACACGGGACAGGGTTCATGAGCAGTTCTTC. Protein product: CASSTRDRVHEQFF.

The chain is built from TRBV6-5 and TRBJ1-1; no clear D. The V end was cut by 0 bases, the J end by 4 bases, with 9 bases between. This CDR3 comprises 14 residues. Germline V gene sequence: CDR1 MNHEY, CDR2 SVGAGI. The CDR3 is CASSYSRFGTEAFF. As DNA, the CDR3 is TGTGCCAGCAGTTACTCGAGGTTCGGCACTGAAGCTTTCTTT.

The J gene is TRBJ1-5, the V gene TRBV11-2; unclear D gene. The germline V gene encodes CDR1 SGHAT and CDR2 FQNNGV. The ends were cut back, 1 base at V and 9 bases at J, with 16 bases in the middle. The CDR3 loop spans 15 amino acids. The CDR3 DNA reads TGTGCCAGCAGCTTAGGCCGGAGCCCTCTGACGCCCCAGCATTTT. Translation gives CASSLGRSPLTPQHF. Looking up the rest from reference TRBV11-2 and TRBJ1-5 gives the full variable domain: EAGVAQSPRYKIIEKRQSVAFWCNPISGHATLYWYQQILGQGPKLLIQFQNNGVVDDSQLPKDRFSAERLKGVDSTLKIQPAKLEDSAVYLCASSLGRSPLTPQHFGDGTRLSIL.

The chain uses TRBV6-5 and TRBJ1-2, with D unclear. The CDR3 covers 15 residues. Germline V CDR1 and CDR2: MNHEY, SVGAGI. With 0 bases removed from V and 2 bases from J, the gap between germline ends came to 10 bases. For the CDR3, the DNA is TGTGCCAGCAGTTACTCGTCCCCCCTCAACTATGGCTACACCTTC. This sequence encodes CASSYSSPLNYGYTF.

The J gene is TRBJ1-3, the V gene TRBV7-9, with D hard to call. Germline V gives CDR1 SEHNR, CDR2 FQNEAQ (reference sequence). The CDR3 is 15 amino acids. Trimming pared 7 bases from V and 0 bases from J, leaving 13 bases between. CDR3: CASTAETPSGNTIYF. In nucleotides, the CDR3 is TGTGCCAGCACTGCCGAGACACCCTCTGGAAACACCATATATTTT.

This chain joins TRBV7-2 and TRBJ2-5, with D possibly being TRBD1 (6 bases). V dropped 6 bases and J dropped 5 bases, with 13 bases sitting between them. CDR3 length: 13 residues. Germline CDR1 SGHTA, CDR2 FQGNSA. The CDR3 sequence is CASRPGTFETQYF. CDR3 nucleotide sequence: TGTGCCAGCAGACCCGGGACATTCGAGACCCAGTACTTC.

This clone appeared a few times. The chain carries TRBV19 and TRBJ1-1; D might be TRBD1 (6 bases). This CDR3 comprises 13 residues. CDR1 is LNHDA and CDR2 is SQIVND in the germline V gene (reference sequence). Deletions cut 8 bases from V and 3 bases from J, with 13 bases between. CDR3 coding DNA: TGTGCCAGTGACACCCAGGGGTACACTGAAGCTTTCTTT. Protein sequence: CASDTQGYTEAFF.

This clone was found a few times. The chain has TRBV2 and TRBJ2-2; weak D call: TRBD2 (5 bases). From germline, CDR1 is SNHLY and CDR2 FYNNEI. V lost 3 bases and J lost 4, with 12 bases in between. This CDR3 region has 15 residues. This CDR3 is CASSDNSGVTGELFF. In DNA, the CDR3 is TGTGCCAGCAGTGATAACAGCGGAGTCACCGGGGAGCTGTTTTTT. The entire variable domain, with the rest obtained from reference TRBV2 and TRBJ2-2, is as follows: EPEVTQTPSHQVTQMGQEVILRCVPISNHLYFYWYRQILGQKVEFLVSFYNNEISEKSEIFDDQFSVERPDGSNFTLKIRSTKLEDSAMYFCASSDNSGVTGELFFGEGSRLTVL.

The CDR3 DNA follows: TGTGCCAGCAGCTTGCCACCCAGTTCCGCCTACGAGCAGTACTTC. Protein product: CASSLPPSSAYEQYF. The J gene is TRBJ2-7, the V gene TRBV7-8; D is uncertain. V was pared by 3 bases and J by 2 bases, with 14 bases between. The CDR3 is 15 residues long. The germline V gene has CDR1 SGHVS and CDR2 FQNEAQ.

The genes are TRBV6-1 and TRBJ2-2, with 7 bases matching TRBD2. The CDR3 runs to 15 residues. Germline assignment: CDR1 MNHNS and CDR2 SASEGT. The V and J ends lost 4 bases and 3 bases, in that order; junction bases with no gene match: 5. For the CDR3, the DNA is TGTGCCAGCAGTGTGGGGGGGTTTTACACCGGGGAGCTGTTTTTT. Amino acid sequence: CASSVGGFYTGELFF.

V usage is TRBV9 and J usage is TRBJ1-1; TRBD1 matches at 11 bases. CDR3 length equals 14 residues. In germline, CDR1 is SGDLS, CDR2 YYNGEE. The J segment lost 5 bases and the V segment lost 3 bases, leaving 3 bases of the junction unmatched. CDR3 region: CASSEGDRGTEAFF. As DNA, the CDR3 is TGTGCCAGCAGCGAGGGGGACAGGGGGACTGAAGCTTTCTTT.

This chain links TRBV11-2 with TRBJ2-7, with D possibly being TRBD2 (7 bases). CDR1 is SGHAT and CDR2 is FQNNGV in the germline V gene. The V gene lost 5 bases and the J gene lost 3 bases, with 17 bases spanning the gap. The CDR3 spans 15 residues. CDR3 DNA: TGTGCCAGCAGCCCGGGCCCAGGGGAGGGCTACGAGCAGTACTTC. It codes for CASSPGPGEGYEQYF.

In its sample, this clone was seen once. The chain uses TRBV7-9 and TRBJ2-7; 11 bases align to TRBD2. The CDR3 runs 17 residues. Per germline, CDR1 SEHNR and CDR2 FQNEAQ (reference sequence). V lost 4 bases to trimming and J lost 0 bases; unmatched junction nucleotides: 8. The CDR3 reads CASSSPPSGGNSYEQYF. CDR3 bases: TGTGCCAGCAGCTCACCCCCTAGCGGGGGGAACTCCTACGAGCAGTACTTC.

V usage is TRBV13 and J usage is TRBJ2-1; 10 nucleotides line up with TRBD2. Germline V CDR1 and CDR2: PRHDT, FYEKMQ (reference sequence). V dropped 0 bases and J dropped 3; count of bases not matched to a gene: 2. The CDR3 is 16 amino acids. For the CDR3, the DNA is TGTGCCAGCAGCTTAGGAGCGGGGGGGATCTACAATGAGCAGTTCTTC. Encoded protein: CASSLGAGGIYNEQFF.

The CDR3 DNA is TGTGCCAGCAGCCCAGATCTAGCGGGGGGGTACAATGAGCAGTTCTTC. It encodes CASSPDLAGGYNEQFF. The chain couples TRBV9 to TRBJ2-1, with 12 bases identical to TRBD2. The CDR3 has 16 amino acids. Germline V gives CDR1 SGDLS, CDR2 YYNGEE. V lost 4 bases to trimming and J lost 4 bases; unmatched junction nucleotides: 6.

This clone was observed a few times. The rearrangement uses TRBV4-1 and TRBJ2-7; 7 nucleotides line up with TRBD2. Germline V lookup: CDR1 MGHRA, CDR2 YSYEKL. This CDR3 has 15 amino acids. Trimming removed 0 bases from V and 3 bases from J; junction bases left unmatched: 5. CDR3 sequence reads: CASSQDWDYRYEQYF. CDR3 bases: TGCGCCAGCAGCCAAGATTGGGACTACCGCTACGAGCAGTACTTC.

The J gene is TRBJ2-5, the V gene TRBV18; D remains unclear. Trimming took off 5 bases at V and 2 bases at J, with 6 bases between the two ends. Germline V CDR1 and CDR2: KGHSH, LQKENI. The CDR3 contains 12 residues. Written as DNA, the CDR3 is TGTGCCAGCTCAAAGCCTCAAGAGACCCAGTACTTC. It encodes CASSKPQETQYF.